This T cell receptor (beta chain) was sequenced for a study of blood T cell repertoires in COVID-19. Study at large: Acute and convalescent COVID-19 samples came from the United States, Italy and Spain. Sources were T cells, B-cell-depleted T cells, or PBMCs; the material itself was cDNA or gDNA.

Germline lookup yields CDR1 SGDLS and CDR2 YYNGEE. This CDR3 has 15 amino acids. V lost 4 bases, J lost 0 bases, and 13 bases lay in between. In the study's own analysis: Quantification of nucleated cells was approximated via reference gene primer amplification. This table comes from immunoSEQ multiplex PCR, and its TCRdb copy is limited to in-frame clones, with some not included. The V and J calls and clone size are taken from that table; D and trimming were inferred from the DNA. The sample carries about 54,000 clones, approximately 85% recorded once. Sequencing input: peripheral blood. This chain links TRBV9 with TRBJ1-1; D possibly corresponds to TRBD1 (5 bases). This sequence was found in a human donor in a cohort sampled during active COVID-19. The CDR3 DNA reads as TGTGCCAGCAGCCTAATGGACACATTGAACACTGAAGCTTTCTTT. Translating gives CASSLMDTLNTEAFF.